What follows describes a single T cell receptor (beta chain). Its antigen is still unknown. Germline CDR1 reads DFQATT; CDR2 reads SNEGSKA (reference sequence). CDR3 length equals 16 residues. The ends lost 1 base at V and 2 bases at J; junction bases unmatched: 7. The CDR3 regions of TCR beta were amplified from RNA transcripts. The HTBI primer set served for first-round RT-PCR of the TCR CDR3. TCRdb reanalysed the multiplex PCR reads using MiXCR and keeps one entry per CDR3 protein. The top ten clones hold over 15% of a sample with more than 550,000 distinct CDR3 sequences, 18% of them seen once. The data were obtained in a study of T cells in Graves' hyperthyroidism and ophthalmopathy. Study-level background: Peripheral blood samples were taken at initial diagnosis, prior to any treatment.

Study conclusions and caveats: Ophthalmopathy cases were set apart from stable hyperthyroidism by a 13 V-J model. Most expanded thyroid clonotypes above 0.001 also appeared in blood.

Source material for PBMCs was about 10 ml fresh peripheral blood. The J gene is TRBJ2-1, the V gene TRBV20-1; 8 bases line up with TRBD1. This TCR came from a woman between 45 and 65 years old with Graves' hyperthyroidism that later progressed to Graves' ophthalmopathy. The source material was blood. The CDR3 DNA sequence: TGCAGTGCTAGAGGGGACAGGAGTCTTACCTACAATGAGCAGTTCTTC. Translated, it gives CSARGDRSLTYNEQFF.